Given below is one T cell receptor beta chain in context. This sample is drawn from a study of blood T cell repertoires in COVID-19. Germline-derived CDR1 and CDR2 are KGHSH and LQKENI. The CDR3 contains 16 residues. V lost 3 bases, J lost 0 bases, and 2 bases stayed unmatched. Using immunoSEQ multiplex PCR, the repertoire was profiled, and TCRdb retains in-frame clones only, with some absent. This table holds about 82,000 clones, 85% to 90% found once. Sequenced material: PBMCs or T cells enriched from blood (not recorded which). This TCR was recovered from a woman aged 50 to 60 with acute COVID-19. The chain carries TRBV18 and TRBJ2-6; the match to TRBD1 covers 7 bases. Here the CDR3 DNA reads TGTGCCAGCTCACCGACAGGGTACTCTGGGGCCAACGTCCTGACTTTC. Translating gives CASSPTGYSGANVLTF.